A selection of T cell receptor beta chains follows, all from one sample in a study of shared clonotypes between healthy human individuals. This table comes from immunoSEQ multiplex PCR, and its TCRdb copy is limited to in-frame clones, with some not included. Counted here are some 1,400,000 clones, approximately 96% occurring once; the ten biggest clones make up approximately 1%. Sequenced input: naive CD4+ T cells sorted from blood. The receptors here all came from a man between 25 and 39 years old in good health. CDR3s include the opening cysteine and the closing phenylalanine or tryptophan. Each record gives: D gene, V gene, J gene, CDR3 length, clone size, CDR3 DNA, CDR3 protein. D genes are given only for firm matches. Size is stated for part of the rows, as once, few or many counts, or as a class when the clone is expanded.

>NA|TRBV27|TRBJ2-7|13|few
TGTGCCAGCAGTCGCCGGGAGAACTACGAGCAGTACTTC
CASSRRENYEQYF
>TRBD2|TRBV19|TRBJ2-5|15|NA
TGTGCCAGTAGTATCGGGCGGGAGTGGCAAGAGACCCAGTACTTC
CASSIGREWQETQYF
>NA|TRBV6-5|TRBJ2-7|13|NA
TGTGCCAGCAGATTTCCAGGCACCTACGAGCAGTACTTC
CASRFPGTYEQYF
>NA|TRBV30|TRBJ2-1|14|NA
TGTGCCTGGAGTGTAAGTAGCTCCTACAATGAGCAGTTCTTC
CAWSVSSSYNEQFF
>NA|TRBV30|TRBJ1-2|16|NA
TGTGCCTGGAGTGTACCACCAGGGAAGGCTCTCTATGGCTACACCTTC
CAWSVPPGKALYGYTF
>NA|TRBV7-7|TRBJ2-7|13|NA
TGTGCCAGCAGCTTAGCTGGAGGGAAGGAGCAGTACTTC
CASSLAGGKEQYF
>TRBD2|TRBV5-4|TRBJ2-7|15|NA
TGTGCCAGCAGCTTCGGGACTAGCGGGACCTACGAGCAGTACTTC
CASSFGTSGTYEQYF
>TRBD1|TRBV28|TRBJ1-1|14|NA
TGTGCCAGCAACCGGGACAGTGTGAACACTGAAGCTTTCTTT
CASNRDSVNTEAFF
>NA|TRBV11-2|TRBJ2-7|15|NA
TGTGCCAGCAGCTCGGGCGGGACACCTACACGGGAGCAGTACTTC
CASSSGGTPTREQYF
>TRBD1|TRBV7-3|TRBJ1-1|15|NA
TGTGCCAGCAGCCTCGCAGGGGGCTCGAGCACTGAAGCTTTCTTT
CASSLAGGSSTEAFF
>NA|TRBV5-1|TRBJ2-2|15|NA
TGCGCCAGCAGCGAGGTCGGGGTGAGGACCGGGGAGCTGTTTTTT
CASSEVGVRTGELFF
>NA|TRBV18|TRBJ2-2|15|NA
TGTGCCAGCTCGTCTAAGGCCGCGAACACCGGGGAGCTGTTTTTT
CASSSKAANTGELFF
>TRBD2|TRBV9|TRBJ2-7|14|NA
TGTGCCAGCAGCGTAACGGGAGGTTCCTACGAGCAGTACTTC
CASSVTGGSYEQYF
>TRBD2|TRBV28|TRBJ2-3|16|NA
TGTGCCAGCAGGGAATCCGGGACTAGGGATTTGGATACGCAGTATTTT
CASRESGTRDLDTQYF
>NA|TRBV7-9|TRBJ2-2|14|NA
TGTGCCAGCAGCTCGGGACTCCCACTAACGGAGCTGTTTTTT
CASSSGLPLTELFF
>TRBD1|TRBV7-8|TRBJ2-5|15|NA
TGTGCCAGCACCCCAAGACAGGGCAGTCAAGAGACCCAGTACTTC
CASTPRQGSQETQYF
>NA|TRBV6-1|TRBJ2-7|11|NA
TGTGCCACGGACAAACCCTACGAGCAGTACTTC
CATDKPYEQYF
>NA|TRBV18|TRBJ2-7|15|once
TGTGCCAGCTCACCAGGGGGCGGAAGCTCCTACGAGCAGTACTTC
CASSPGGGSSYEQYF